Following are 29 T cell receptor beta chains from one sample sequenced in a study of blood T cell repertoires in COVID-19. Measured with immunoSEQ multiplex PCR; TCRdb has only the in-frame clones, and not every one. This sample carries tens of thousands of clones, 80% to 90% of them seen once, and the ten largest clones take approximately 20%. Material: peripheral blood. The receptors were gathered from a woman in her sixties or seventies with acute or convalescent COVID-19.

The chain joins TRBV10-3 to TRBJ2-3; 10 bases map to TRBD2. Looked up from germline, CDR1 is ENHRY and CDR2 is SYGVKD. V trimming: 5 bases; J trimming: 2 bases; junction bases outside the gene matches: 4. The CDR3 is made up of 15 amino acids. The CDR3 bases are TGTGCCATCAGTACTAGCGGGGAAGCCACAGATACGCAGTATTTT. It yields the protein CAISTSGEATDTQYF.

Comments on this clone: At the DNA level, this CDR3 is encoded by other sequences in the same sample as well. The gene calls are TRBV6-5 and TRBJ1-1; 7 bases agree with TRBD1. The trim removed 8 bases at V and 1 base at J, leaving 4 bases unmatched. This CDR3 has 13 amino acids. Germline V gives CDR1 MNHEY, CDR2 SVGAGI. The CDR3 here is CASRRGENTEAFF. The CDR3 nucleotides read TGTGCCAGCCGCAGGGGGGAGAACACTGAAGCTTTCTTT.

The genes are TRBV10-2 and TRBJ2-3; 13 nucleotides agree with TRBD2. Germline trimming cut 9 bases from V and 1 base from J; bases unmatched to any gene: 13. Per germline, CDR1 WSHSY and CDR2 SAAADI. CDR3 size: 18 residues. CDR3 residues: CARCTYGTSGDGTDTQYF. In DNA form, the CDR3 reads TGCGCCAGATGTACGTACGGGACTAGCGGGGACGGCACAGATACGCAGTATTTT.

The chain links TRBV27 to TRBJ1-2, with D tentatively TRBD1 (6 bases). V was pared by 2 bases and J by 4 bases, with 20 bases between. Germline CDR1 reads MNHEY; CDR2 reads SMNVEV (reference sequence). The CDR3 extends over 17 amino acids. This CDR3 is CASSLLSLHREGYGYTF. The CDR3 region has the DNA TGTGCCAGCAGTTTACTATCTCTTCACAGGGAAGGCTATGGCTACACCTTC.

The chain recombines TRBV30 with TRBJ2-2; 9 positions match TRBD1. The CDR3 contains 16 residues. The germline V gene has CDR1 GTSNPN and CDR2 SVGIG (reference sequence). After removal of 2 bases from V and 5 bases from J, the junction contained 9 bases not matched to a gene. CDR3 loop: CAWSFTGGGYTGELFF. CDR3 DNA sequence: TGTGCCTGGAGTTTTACAGGGGGCGGATATACCGGGGAGCTGTTTTTT.

The count of this clone is one. This chain connects TRBV28 to TRBJ1-2, with 10 bases fitting TRBD1. Germline V gene sequence: CDR1 MDHEN, CDR2 SYDVKM. V was pared by 5 bases and J by 7 bases, with 7 bases of the junction left unmatched. This CDR3 has 14 amino acids. The CDR3 DNA reads TGTGCCAGCAGTCTAGACAGGGGGCCTAGTGGCTACACCTTC. Its translation is CASSLDRGPSGYTF.

The rearrangement links TRBV5-1 to TRBJ2-1; TRBD2 is a possible D gene (7 bases). V was clipped by 1 base and J by 6 bases, with 11 bases between them. Germline assignment: CDR1 SGHRS and CDR2 YFSETQ. This CDR3 spans 14 amino acids. The CDR3 bases are TGCGCCAGCAGCTTGTTGGGGGGGCCCAATGAGCAGTTCTTC. As protein: CASSLLGGPNEQFF.

The chain recombines TRBV9 with TRBJ1-6; D ambiguous. Germline V lookup: CDR1 SGDLS, CDR2 YYNGEE. V lost 0 bases and J 8 bases, leaving 9 bases between the germline ends. The CDR3 is made up of 14 amino acids. CDR3 coding DNA: TGTGCCAGCAGCGTAGGATTAGAATATTCACCCCTCCACTTT. This sequence encodes CASSVGLEYSPLHF. Based on the CDR3 plus reference TRBV9 and TRBJ1-6, the full variable domain is DSGVTQTPKHLITATGQRVTLRCSPRSGDLSVYWYQQSLDQGLQFLIQYYNGEERAKGNILERFSAQQFPDLHSELNLSSLELGDSALYFCASSVGLEYSPLHFGNGTRLTVT.

The V call is TRBV30, the J call TRBJ1-1, with D hard to call. The CDR3 is 13 residues long. From germline, CDR1 is GTSNPN and CDR2 SVGIG (reference sequence). Trimming pared 0 bases from V and 1 base from J, leaving 6 bases between. CDR3 coding DNA: TGTGCCTGGAGTGTACATGAGAACACTGAAGCTTTCTTT. Its protein is CAWSVHENTEAFF.

This rearrangement joins TRBV29-1 to TRBJ2-3; tentatively, D is TRBD1 (5 bases). The germline V and J ends were trimmed by 4 bases and 0 bases, with 11 bases remaining between them. This CDR3 spans 14 amino acids. The germline V gene has CDR1 SQVTM and CDR2 ANQGSEA. The CDR3 region has the DNA TGCAGCGTTGTGACAGCTCCAAGCACAGATACGCAGTATTTT. Translation gives CSVVTAPSTDTQYF.

This chain joins TRBV18 and TRBJ1-1; TRBD1 agrees at 9 bases. There are 16 residues in the CDR3. After removal of 2 bases from V and 4 bases from J, the junction contained 8 bases not matched to a gene. Germline V gives CDR1 KGHSH, CDR2 LQKENI. The CDR3 DNA follows: TGTGCCAGCTCACCAGGGACAGGGCGGCGGAGCACTGAAGCTTTCTTT. The encoded protein is CASSPGTGRRSTEAFF.

V usage is TRBV27 and J usage is TRBJ2-1; 8 bases align to TRBD2. This CDR3 has 19 amino acids. V dropped 3 bases and J dropped 6; count of bases not matched to a gene: 19. Germline CDR1 MNHEY, CDR2 SMNVEV (reference sequence). CDR3 sequence: CASSFQRGRQLVNSNEQFF. Here the CDR3 DNA reads TGTGCCAGCAGTTTCCAGCGGGGGCGCCAACTCGTAAACTCCAATGAGCAGTTCTTC.

V and J are TRBV28 and TRBJ2-7, with TRBD1 as a possible D gene (6 bases). The CDR3 is 15 residues long. The V and J ends lost 4 bases and 3 bases respectively, with 16 bases between them. Germline CDR1 reads MDHEN; CDR2 reads SYDVKM. The DNA for the CDR3 is TGTGCCAGCAGTTCACCCGCCGGGACAAACTACGAGCAGTACTTC. This codes for CASSSPAGTNYEQYF.

The chain employs TRBV5-4 and TRBJ1-3; 10 bases align to TRBD1. V gave up 3 bases and J gave up 3 bases; unmatched junction bases: 6. The CDR3 is 16 residues long. In germline, CDR1 is SGHNT, CDR2 YYREEE (reference sequence). The CDR3 coding sequence is TGTGCCAGCAGCTCCTCCGACAGGGGGCTTGGAAACACCATATATTTT. Translating it yields CASSSSDRGLGNTIYF.

This clone was detected a few times. The J gene is TRBJ1-2, the V gene TRBV9; possibly TRBD1 for D (5 bases). Trimming took off 0 bases at V and 2 bases at J, with 11 bases between the two ends. The CDR3 consists of 15 residues. The germline CDR1 and CDR2 sequences are SGDLS and YYNGEE. CDR3 protein: CASSVDPGPNYGYTF. CDR3 in DNA: TGTGCCAGCAGCGTAGATCCAGGGCCCAACTATGGCTACACCTTC. Based on the CDR3 plus reference TRBV9 and TRBJ1-2, the full variable domain is DSGVTQTPKHLITATGQRVTLRCSPRSGDLSVYWYQQSLDQGLQFLIQYYNGEERAKGNILERFSAQQFPDLHSELNLSSLELGDSALYFCASSVDPGPNYGYTFGSGTRLTVV.

V usage is TRBV30 and J usage is TRBJ1-4, with 8 bases that match TRBD1. V shed 3 bases and J 2 bases; nucleotides not matched to a gene: 5. Germline CDR1 is GTSNPN and CDR2 is SVGIG (reference sequence). The CDR3 has 15 residues. The CDR3 DNA follows: TGTGCCTGGAGCGCCGCAGGGGGCACTAATGAAAAACTGTTTTTT. Translated, it gives CAWSAAGGTNEKLFF.

This chain uses TRBV6-5 with TRBJ1-5; D may be TRBD1 (5 bases). CDR1 is MNHEY and CDR2 is SVGAGI in the germline V gene. V was clipped by 6 bases and J by 9 bases, with 21 bases between them. The CDR3 length is 15 residues. CDR3 amino acids: CASSPEGGRGLPQHF. In DNA, the CDR3 is TGTGCCAGCAGCCCCGAGGGCGGACGGGGGTTGCCCCAGCATTTT.

About this clone: Other nucleotide sequences in the sample specify the same CDR3. The CDR3 coding sequence is TGTGCCATCGTCGTTACAGGGAACCAGCCCCAGCATTTT. Its translation: CAIVVTGNQPQHF. The rearrangement links TRBV6-5 to TRBJ1-5; tentatively, D is TRBD1 (6 bases). V was shortened by 10 bases and J by 7 bases, with 17 bases between the two germline ends. In germline, CDR1 is MNHEY, CDR2 SVGAGI. CDR3 length: 13 amino acids.

The rearrangement links TRBV24-1 to TRBJ2-2; 8 bases are shared with TRBD1. CDR1 KGHDR and CDR2 SFDVKD come from the germline V gene. The CDR3 is made up of 16 amino acids. V was pared by 1 base and J by 2 bases, with 2 bases of the junction left unmatched. The DNA for the CDR3 is TGTGCCACCAGTGATTTTCAGGGGGCCAACACCGGGGAGCTGTTTTTT. This translates into CATSDFQGANTGELFF.

The CDR3 sequence is CASSGWGGLDRDYGYTF. As DNA, the CDR3 is TGTGCCAGCAGCGGTTGGGGGGGGCTGGACAGGGACTATGGCTACACCTTC. The chain joins TRBV5-4 to TRBJ1-2, with 8 bases that match TRBD1. Germline lookup yields CDR1 SGHNT and CDR2 YYREEE (reference sequence). There are 17 residues in the CDR3. Trimming at V came to 4 bases and at J to 3 bases, leaving 14 bases not matched to a gene.

This clone was counted ten times or more. The chain joins TRBV30 to TRBJ1-2, with 8 nucleotides matching TRBD1. The junction had 9 bases not matched to a gene; V was cut back by 4 bases and J by 5 bases. CDR3 length: 14 amino acids. CDR1 is GTSNPN and CDR2 is SVGIG in the germline V gene (reference sequence). The CDR3 DNA reads as TGTGCCTGGACAGGGGGCGGGAGAGTTTATGGCTACACCTTC. Residues: CAWTGGGRVYGYTF. The whole variable domain, remainder taken from reference TRBV30 and TRBJ1-2, is SQTIHQWPATLVQPVGSPLSLECTVEGTSNPNLYWYRQAAGRGLQLLFYSVGIGQISSEVPQNLSASRPQDRQFILSSKKLLLSDSGFYLCAWTGGGRVYGYTFGSGTRLTVV.

The V gene is TRBV11-2, the J gene TRBJ1-1, with TRBD1 matching over 7 bases. Germline V gene data show CDR1 as SGHAT and CDR2 as FQNNGV. Trimming cost V 5 bases and J 11 bases; bases outside gene matches: 17. This CDR3 is built from 15 residues. The CDR3 coding sequence is TGTGCCAGCAGCGCCTCGACAGGGACGATACCTGTGGCTTTCTTT. It is translated as CASSASTGTIPVAFF.

V and J are TRBV7-2 and TRBJ2-7; 11 bases are shared with TRBD2. The CDR3 is 16 amino acids. V was clipped by 0 bases and J by 4 bases; unmatched bases: 5. The V gene's germline CDR1 is SGHTA and CDR2 FQGNSA. The CDR3 nucleotides read TGTGCCAGCAGCTTAGCCCCCCTAGCGGGGGGATACGAGCAGTACGTC. Translating it yields CASSLAPLAGGYEQYV.

The chain recombines TRBV29-1 with TRBJ1-1; TRBD1 is a possible D gene (6 bases). Looked up from germline, CDR1 is SQVTM and CDR2 is ANQGSEA. The V end was cut by 7 bases, the J end by 1 base, with 13 bases between. This CDR3 comprises 13 residues. The CDR3 DNA is TGCAGCGGGACGGGGGGGCCGAACACTGAAGCTTTCTTT. It is translated as CSGTGGPNTEAFF.

This clone was observed many times. The chain recombines TRBV29-1 with TRBJ2-3, with TRBD2 identical over 12 bases. The CDR3 runs to 16 residues. V dropped 4 bases and J dropped 4; count of bases not matched to a gene: 9. CDR1 SQVTM and CDR2 ANQGSEA come from the germline V gene. Written as DNA, the CDR3 is TGCAGCGTTGCGACTAGCGGGGGAATCTGGGCAGATACGCAGTATTTT. It specifies CSVATSGGIWADTQYF.

The genes are TRBV6-5 and TRBJ1-2, with 7 bases aligning to TRBD1. The V gene end was trimmed by 7 bases and the J gene end by 4 bases; junction bases not matched to a gene: 9. CDR1 is MNHEY and CDR2 is SVGAGI in the germline V gene. The CDR3 extends over 14 amino acids. The CDR3 region is CASIKTGEAYGYTF. CDR3 sequence (DNA): TGTGCCAGCATTAAAACAGGGGAAGCCTATGGCTACACCTTC.

V gene TRBV11-2 combines with J gene TRBJ2-7; tentatively, D is TRBD2 (7 bases). Trimming shortened V by 5 bases and J by 5 bases, and 19 bases separated the two germline ends. Germline loops: CDR1 SGHAT, CDR2 FQNNGV. The CDR3 has 15 residues. The CDR3 reads CASSTWEGGLNEQYF. CDR3 DNA sequence: TGTGCCAGCAGCACTTGGGAGGGGGGCCTAAACGAGCAGTACTTC.

The sample holds a few counts of this clone. This sequence joins TRBV7-2 and TRBJ2-2; D perhaps matches TRBD2 (5 bases). Trimming pared 4 bases from V and 0 bases from J, leaving 9 bases between. CDR3 length equals 15 residues. Looked up from germline, CDR1 is SGHTA and CDR2 is FQGNSA. The CDR3 bases are TGTGCCAGCAGCTGGCGGGTGTCGAACACCGGGGAGCTGTTTTTT. Protein product: CASSWRVSNTGELFF.

The chain carries TRBV18 and TRBJ2-1; 12 bases fit TRBD1. The CDR3 consists of 16 residues. Trimming took 3 bases from V and 7 from J; bases not matched to a gene: 7. Per the germline V gene, CDR1 is KGHSH and CDR2 is LQKENI. CDR3 amino acids: CASSPGRDRGLNEQFF. Here the CDR3 DNA reads TGTGCCAGCTCACCGGGACGGGACAGGGGGCTTAATGAGCAGTTCTTC.